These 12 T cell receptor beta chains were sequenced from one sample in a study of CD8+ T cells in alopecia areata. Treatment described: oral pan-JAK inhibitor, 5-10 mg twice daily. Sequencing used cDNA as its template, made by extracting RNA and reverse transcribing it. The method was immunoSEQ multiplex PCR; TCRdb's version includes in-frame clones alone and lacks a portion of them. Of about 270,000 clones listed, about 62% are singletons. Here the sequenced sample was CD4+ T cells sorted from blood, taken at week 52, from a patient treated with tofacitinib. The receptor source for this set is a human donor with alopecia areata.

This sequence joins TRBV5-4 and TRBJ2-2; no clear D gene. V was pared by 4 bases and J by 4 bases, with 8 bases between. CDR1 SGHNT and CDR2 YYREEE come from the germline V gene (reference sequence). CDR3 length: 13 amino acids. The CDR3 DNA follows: TGTGCCAGCAGCCACAAGGGCACCGGGGAGCTGTTTTTT. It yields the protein CASSHKGTGELFF.

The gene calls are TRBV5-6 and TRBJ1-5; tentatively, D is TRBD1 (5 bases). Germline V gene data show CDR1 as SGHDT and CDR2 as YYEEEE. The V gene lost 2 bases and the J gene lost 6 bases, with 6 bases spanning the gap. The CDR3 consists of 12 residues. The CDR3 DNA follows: TGTGCCAGCAGCTTTGGGGCTCAGCCCCAGCATTTT. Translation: CASSFGAQPQHF.

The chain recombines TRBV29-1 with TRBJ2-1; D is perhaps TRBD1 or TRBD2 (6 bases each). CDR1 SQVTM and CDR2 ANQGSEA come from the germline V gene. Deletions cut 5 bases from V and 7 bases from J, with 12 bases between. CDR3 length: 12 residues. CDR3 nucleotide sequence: TGCAGCGTTCGGGGGCTTGGGAATGAGCAGTTCTTC. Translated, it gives CSVRGLGNEQFF.

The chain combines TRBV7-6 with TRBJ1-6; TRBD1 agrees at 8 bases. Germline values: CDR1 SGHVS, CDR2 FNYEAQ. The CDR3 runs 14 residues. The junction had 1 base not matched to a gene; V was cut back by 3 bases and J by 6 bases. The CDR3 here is CASSFGQGNSPLHF. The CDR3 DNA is TGTGCCAGCAGCTTCGGACAGGGTAATTCACCCCTCCACTTT. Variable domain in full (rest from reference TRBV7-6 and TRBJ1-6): GAGVSQSPRYKVTKRGQDVALRCDPISGHVSLYWYRQALGQGPEFLTYFNYEAQQDKSGLPNDRFSAERPEGSISTLTIQRTEQRDSAMYRCASSFGQGNSPLHFGNGTRLTVT.

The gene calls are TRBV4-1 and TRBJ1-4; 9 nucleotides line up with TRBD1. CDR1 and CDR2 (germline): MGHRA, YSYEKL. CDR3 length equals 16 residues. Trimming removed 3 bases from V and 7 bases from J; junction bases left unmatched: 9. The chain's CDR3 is CASSHRVTGGSEKLFF. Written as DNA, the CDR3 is TGCGCCAGCAGCCACCGGGTAACAGGGGGCTCTGAAAAACTGTTTTTT.

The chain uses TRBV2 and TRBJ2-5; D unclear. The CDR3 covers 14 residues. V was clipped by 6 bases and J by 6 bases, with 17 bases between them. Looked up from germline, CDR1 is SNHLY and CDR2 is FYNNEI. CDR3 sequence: CASSPLEYKKTQYF. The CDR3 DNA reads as TGTGCCAGCAGCCCCCTCGAATACAAGAAGACCCAGTACTTC. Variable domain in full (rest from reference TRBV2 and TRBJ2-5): EPEVTQTPSHQVTQMGQEVILRCVPISNHLYFYWYRQILGQKVEFLVSFYNNEISEKSEIFDDQFSVERPDGSNFTLKIRSTKLEDSAMYFCASSPLEYKKTQYFGPGTRLLVL.

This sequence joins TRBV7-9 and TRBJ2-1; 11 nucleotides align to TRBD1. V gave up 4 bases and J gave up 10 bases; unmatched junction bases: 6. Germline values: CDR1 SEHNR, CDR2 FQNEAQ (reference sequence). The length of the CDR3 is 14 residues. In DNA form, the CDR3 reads TGTGCCAGCAGCTCACACCGGGACAGGGGGGAGCAGTTCTTC. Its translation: CASSSHRDRGEQFF. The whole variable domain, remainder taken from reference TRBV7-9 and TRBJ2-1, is DTGVSQNPRHKITKRGQNVTFRCDPISEHNRLYWYRQTLGQGPEFLTYFQNEAQLEKSRLLSDRFSAERPKGSFSTLEIQRTEQGDSAMYLCASSSHRDRGEQFFGPGTRLTVL.

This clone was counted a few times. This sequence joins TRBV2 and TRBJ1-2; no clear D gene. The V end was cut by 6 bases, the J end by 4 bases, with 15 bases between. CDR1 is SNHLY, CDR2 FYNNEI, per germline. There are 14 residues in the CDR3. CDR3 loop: CASRDVGLGYGYTF. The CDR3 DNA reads TGTGCCAGCAGGGATGTGGGGTTGGGCTATGGCTACACCTTC. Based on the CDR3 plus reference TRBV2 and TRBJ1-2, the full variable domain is EPEVTQTPSHQVTQMGQEVILRCVPISNHLYFYWYRQILGQKVEFLVSFYNNEISEKSEIFDDQFSVERPDGSNFTLKIRSTKLEDSAMYFCASRDVGLGYGYTFGSGTRLTVV.

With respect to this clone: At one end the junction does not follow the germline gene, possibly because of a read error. The CDR3 nucleotides read TGCAGCGTGGGATTGAGCAATCGGCCCCAGCATTTT. Translated, it gives CSVGLSNRPQHF. This chain uses TRBV29-1 with TRBJ1-5; D unclear. The CDR3 contains 12 residues. The V gene's germline CDR1 is SQVTM and CDR2 ANQGSEA.

CDR3 sequence reads: CSGGQGGFTDTQYF. In DNA form, the CDR3 reads TGCAGCGGCGGCCAGGGGGGATTCACAGATACGCAGTATTTT. This rearrangement joins TRBV29-1 to TRBJ2-3; the D gene is possibly TRBD1 (7 bases). Germline CDR1 is SQVTM and CDR2 is ANQGSEA. Trimming shortened V by 7 bases and J by 2 bases, and 16 bases separated the two germline ends. This CDR3 has 14 residues.

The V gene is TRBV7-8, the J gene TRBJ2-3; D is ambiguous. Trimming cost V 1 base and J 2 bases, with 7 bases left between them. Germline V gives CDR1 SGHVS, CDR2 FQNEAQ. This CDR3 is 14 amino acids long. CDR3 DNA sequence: TGTGCCAGCAGCTTAGGCGGATACACAGATACGCAGTATTTT. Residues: CASSLGGYTDTQYF. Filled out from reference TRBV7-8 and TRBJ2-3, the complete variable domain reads GAGVSQSPRYKVAKRGQDVALRCDPISGHVSLFWYQQALGQGPEFLTYFQNEAQLDKSGLPSDRFFAERPEGSVSTLKIQRTQQEDSAVYLCASSLGGYTDTQYFGPGTRLTVL.

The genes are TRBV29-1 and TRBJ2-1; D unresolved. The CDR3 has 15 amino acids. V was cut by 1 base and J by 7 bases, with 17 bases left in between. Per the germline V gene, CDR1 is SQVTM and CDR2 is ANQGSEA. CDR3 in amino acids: CSVEGGKGTSNEQFF. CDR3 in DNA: TGCAGCGTTGAAGGGGGAAAGGGAACTTCAAATGAGCAGTTCTTC.